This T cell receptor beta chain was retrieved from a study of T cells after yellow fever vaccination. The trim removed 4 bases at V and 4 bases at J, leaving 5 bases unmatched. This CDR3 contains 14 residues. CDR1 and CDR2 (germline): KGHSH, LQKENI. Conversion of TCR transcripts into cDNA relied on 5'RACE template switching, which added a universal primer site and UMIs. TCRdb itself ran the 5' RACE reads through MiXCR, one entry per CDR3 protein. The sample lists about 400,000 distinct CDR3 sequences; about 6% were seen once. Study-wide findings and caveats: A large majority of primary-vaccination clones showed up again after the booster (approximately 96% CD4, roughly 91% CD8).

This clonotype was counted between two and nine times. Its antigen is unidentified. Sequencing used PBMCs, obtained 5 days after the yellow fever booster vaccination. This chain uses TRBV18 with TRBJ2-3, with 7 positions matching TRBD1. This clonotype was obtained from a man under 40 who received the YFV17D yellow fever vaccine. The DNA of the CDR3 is TGTGCCAGCTCACGCGGACAGGCCCCAGATACGCAGTATTTT. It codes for CASSRGQAPDTQYF.